The text below deals with one T cell receptor (beta chain). Germline V gene sequence: CDR1 SGHDT, CDR2 YYEEEE. Trimming cost V 4 bases and J 3 bases, with 11 bases left between them. The CDR3 consists of 14 residues. TCRdb's table, derived via immunoSEQ multiplex PCR, lists solely in-frame clones and lacks some. The repertoire has 180,000 or so clones, approximately 90% of them found once; the top ten carry approximately 2.9%. This record belongs to a study of blood T cell repertoires in COVID-19. The chain employs TRBV5-6 and TRBJ1-5; TRBD1 is a possible D gene (6 bases). The sample comprised peripheral blood. The TCR comes from a woman in her 30s with active or convalescent COVID-19. CDR3 region: CASSQGHLNQPQHF. The CDR3 DNA is TGTGCCAGCAGCCAGGGACACCTCAATCAGCCCCAGCATTTT.